The 32 T cell receptor beta chains presented below share a single source sample, sequenced in a study of identical twins. One entry per CDR3 protein results from TCRdb running MiXCR on the 5' RACE reads. Here the sample spans some 500,000 distinct CDR3 sequences, over 8.5% being singletons. The same data also contributed to another study, on yellow fever vaccine responses in identical twins.

The sequenced material came from PBMCs. The source of these receptors is a woman aged 18 to 35 in good health.

The V gene is TRBV4-2, the J gene TRBJ2-3, with 11 bases that match TRBD2. CDR1 and CDR2 (germline): LGHNA, YNFKEQ. There are 19 residues in the CDR3. V dropped 1 base and J dropped 0; count of bases not matched to a gene: 9. CDR3 in DNA: TGTGCCAGCAGCCAAGGGGGGACTAGCGGATTTACTAGCACAGATACGCAGTATTTT. It is translated as CASSQGGTSGFTSTDTQYF.

This clonotype was seen more than once but under ten times. The rearrangement uses TRBV2 and TRBJ2-7; D remains ambiguous. V was clipped by 0 bases and J by 5 bases, with 8 bases between them. The length of the CDR3 is 13 residues. Germline-derived CDR1 and CDR2 are SNHLY and FYNNEI. CDR3: CASSEAISNEQYF. The CDR3 DNA is TGTGCCAGCAGTGAAGCAATCTCTAACGAGCAGTACTTC.

The chain is built from TRBV7-3 and TRBJ2-6; possibly TRBD1 for D (6 bases). The CDR3 is 17 amino acids. V was clipped by 5 bases and J by 0 bases, with 14 bases between them. In germline, CDR1 is SGHTA, CDR2 FQGTGA. The CDR3 DNA is TGTGCCAGCAGCACAAGGGACACTAGCTCTGGGGCCAACGTCCTGACTTTC. This encodes CASSTRDTSSGANVLTF.

This rearrangement joins TRBV30 to TRBJ1-1; D possibly corresponds to TRBD1 (5 bases). CDR1 and CDR2 from the germline V gene are GTSNPN and SVGIG (reference sequence). The CDR3 extends over 14 amino acids. Trimming removed 2 bases at V and 4 bases at J, with 14 bases between. The CDR3 coding sequence is TGTGCCTGGAGTACGGGGGGAAGGGGCACTGAAGCTTTCTTT. Amino acids: CAWSTGGRGTEAFF.

This clonotype was recorded many times. The chain employs TRBV6-1 and TRBJ2-2; D remains ambiguous. V lost 8 bases and J 4 bases, leaving 14 bases between the germline ends. Germline loops: CDR1 MNHNS, CDR2 SASEGT. The CDR3 extends over 14 amino acids. The CDR3 DNA reads TGTGCCAGCGGCATCGAACTGAGCACCGGGGAGCTGTTTTTT. This translates into CASGIELSTGELFF.

This clonotype has a count of ten or more. The V gene is TRBV27, the J gene TRBJ2-7; tentatively, D is TRBD1 (5 bases). V was pared by 5 bases and J by 3 bases, with 11 bases between. This CDR3 contains 13 residues. Germline CDR1 is MNHEY and CDR2 is SMNVEV (reference sequence). The CDR3 coding sequence is TGTGCCAGCAGTCACGGACAAGACTACGAGCAGTACTTC. This gives the protein CASSHGQDYEQYF.

This clonotype showed up just a few times. The rearrangement joins TRBV5-1 to TRBJ2-5, with D possibly being TRBD2 (6 bases). CDR1 and CDR2 from the germline V gene are SGHRS and YFSETQ. The V gene lost 0 bases and the J gene lost 2 bases, with 8 bases spanning the gap. The CDR3 has 14 amino acids. Here the CDR3 DNA reads TGCGCCAGCAGCTTGGACGGACTACAAGAGACCCAGTACTTC. This sequence encodes CASSLDGLQETQYF.

This rearrangement joins TRBV7-8 to TRBJ2-7; perhaps TRBD2 as D (6 bases). There are 14 residues in the CDR3. The V and J ends lost 2 bases and 2 bases respectively, with 10 bases between them. Germline CDR1 reads SGHVS; CDR2 reads FQNEAQ. The CDR3 DNA follows: TGTGCCAGCAGCTTAAGGACTAACCCCTACGAGCAGTACTTC. Its translation is CASSLRTNPYEQYF.

The sample holds a few counts of this clonotype. This chain uses TRBV29-1 with TRBJ2-1; D might be TRBD2 (6 bases). V dropped 7 bases and J dropped 6 bases, with 22 bases sitting between them. CDR1 is SQVTM, CDR2 ANQGSEA, per germline. This CDR3 region has 15 residues. CDR3 sequence: CSATGTLVGSNEQFF. In DNA form, the CDR3 reads TGCAGCGCTACCGGGACTCTCGTTGGGTCCAATGAGCAGTTCTTC.

This clonotype was observed many times. CDR3 DNA: TGCGCCAGCAGCCAAGATCGGACCCCTCACTTCTACGAGCAGTACTTC. Protein: CASSQDRTPHFYEQYF. The chain is built from TRBV4-3 and TRBJ2-7; D not resolved. Germline CDR1 is LGHNA and CDR2 is YSLEER. Trimming took 0 bases from V and 3 from J, leaving 15 bases between them. CDR3 size: 16 residues.

The chain employs TRBV6-6 and TRBJ2-7; a weak D match, TRBD1 (5 bases). The CDR3 is made up of 13 amino acids. Between the trimmed V and J ends, which lost 2 bases and 6 bases, there was a span of 11 bases. Looked up from germline, CDR1 is MNHNY and CDR2 is SVGAGI (reference sequence). The DNA of the CDR3 is TGTGCCAGCAGTTACCCGGCAGGGTCCGAGCAGTACTTC. This codes for CASSYPAGSEQYF.

This clonotype showed up just a few times. The J gene is TRBJ2-5, the V gene TRBV5-5; perhaps TRBD1 as D (5 bases). The CDR3 contains 16 residues. The germline V gene encodes CDR1 SGHKS and CDR2 YYEKEE (reference sequence). V was shortened by 3 bases and J by 2 bases, with 17 bases between the two germline ends. In DNA, the CDR3 is TGTGCCAGCAGCTCTACAGGACCGAGGACACAAGAGACCCAGTACTTC. Encoded protein: CASSSTGPRTQETQYF.

This clonotype has ten or more counts. The V and J genes are TRBV4-3 and TRBJ2-3; D is perhaps TRBD2 (5 bases). Looked up from germline, CDR1 is LGHNA and CDR2 is YSLEER. The CDR3 extends over 15 amino acids. V shed 0 bases and J shed 1 base, with 8 bases lying between them. The CDR3 DNA follows: TGCGCCAGCAGCCAAGATTTCGGGGGCACAGATACGCAGTATTTT. Amino acid sequence: CASSQDFGGTDTQYF.

The chain has TRBV20-1 and TRBJ2-3; either TRBD1 or TRBD2 may fit D (5 bases each). The germline gives CDR1 DFQATT, CDR2 SNEGSKA (reference sequence). Between the trimmed V and J ends, which lost 0 bases and 6 bases, there was a span of 10 bases. CDR3 length: 13 residues. CDR3 loop: CSARDGTGDTQYF. CDR3 bases: TGCAGTGCTAGAGACGGGACGGGGGATACGCAGTATTTT.

This clonotype was seen ten or more times. CDR3 loop: CASSLGNTDTQYF. In DNA, the CDR3 is TGTGCCAGCAGCTTGGGGAACACAGATACGCAGTATTTT. The gene calls are TRBV5-4 and TRBJ2-3; D unclear. V was clipped by 0 bases and J by 2 bases, with 4 bases between them. This CDR3 contains 13 residues. Germline CDR1 SGHNT, CDR2 YYREEE (reference sequence).

This clonotype appeared many times. This chain links TRBV7-2 with TRBJ2-2; D remains unclear. Trimming took 2 bases from V and 9 from J, leaving 7 bases between them. The CDR3 has 12 residues. CDR1 SGHTA and CDR2 FQGNSA come from the germline V gene. CDR3 DNA sequence: TGTGCCAGCAGCTTACTCGTGAGGGAGCTGTTTTTT. Translating it yields CASSLLVRELFF.

The V gene is TRBV5-1, the J gene TRBJ2-2, with 14 bases identical to TRBD2. Germline V gives CDR1 SGHRS, CDR2 YFSETQ. After removal of 4 bases from V and 6 bases from J, the junction contained 8 bases not matched to a gene. The CDR3 covers 17 residues. CDR3 nucleotide sequence: TGCGCCAGCAGCCCTACCGGACTAGCGGGGGGCTCCGGGGAGCTGTTTTTT. It specifies CASSPTGLAGGSGELFF.

The rearrangement links TRBV12-3 or TRBV12-4 to TRBJ2-1, with 14 bases identical to TRBD2. CDR3 length: 15 residues. After removal of 6 bases from V and 10 bases from J, the junction contained 8 bases not matched to a gene. The CDR3 DNA follows: TGTGCCAGCAGGCCGACTAGCGGGGGGGCTAGAGAGCAGTTCTTC. It specifies CASRPTSGGAREQFF.

The V gene is TRBV6-5, the J gene TRBJ1-1; TRBD1 matches 7 bases. CDR1 is MNHEY, CDR2 SVGAGI, per germline. This CDR3 comprises 17 residues. The V and J ends lost 3 bases and 0 bases, in that order; junction bases with no gene match: 10. The CDR3 DNA reads as TGTGCCAGCAGTTATAACGTCGGGACAGCAATGAACACTGAAGCTTTCTTT. Amino acids: CASSYNVGTAMNTEAFF.

This clonotype was seen at least ten times. The chain joins TRBV11-2 to TRBJ2-7; TRBD2 aligns across 7 bases. The CDR3 contains 15 residues. Trimming removed 5 bases from V and 5 bases from J; junction bases left unmatched: 12. In germline, CDR1 is SGHAT, CDR2 FQNNGV. The CDR3 DNA reads TGTGCCAGCAGCGGCCTGGTCGGGGGGAGAAACGAGCAGTACTTC. Translating gives CASSGLVGGRNEQYF. Full variable domain (missing parts from reference TRBV11-2 and TRBJ2-7): EAGVAQSPRYKIIEKRQSVAFWCNPISGHATLYWYQQILGQGPKLLIQFQNNGVVDDSQLPKDRFSAERLKGVDSTLKIQPAKLEDSAVYLCASSGLVGGRNEQYFGPGTRLTVT.

The chain uses TRBV20-1 and TRBJ2-1; D gene uncertain. V lost 5 bases, J lost 7 bases, and 27 bases lay in between. This CDR3 has 17 residues. The germline V gene encodes CDR1 DFQATT and CDR2 SNEGSKA (reference sequence). CDR3: CSARRPPDSSLTNEQFF. CDR3 nucleotide sequence: TGCAGTGCTCGTCGCCCCCCTGACTCCTCTTTGACGAATGAGCAGTTCTTC.

V and J are TRBV15 and TRBJ2-2; possible D gene TRBD1, 5 bases. CDR3 length: 16 amino acids. Germline V gives CDR1 LNHNV, CDR2 YYDKDF (reference sequence). The V end was cut by 1 base, the J end by 3 bases, with 12 bases between. CDR3 amino acids: CATSRVGRVDTGELFF. The DNA for the CDR3 is TGTGCCACCAGCAGAGTAGGCAGGGTAGACACCGGGGAGCTGTTTTTT.

The count of this clonotype is one. An end of the junction differs from the germline gene, which may be a read error. V and J are TRBV3-1 and TRBJ2-7; the D gene is possibly TRBD2 (5 bases). Germline V gene lookup returns CDR1 LGHDT and CDR2 YNNKEL (reference sequence). The CDR3 is 15 residues long. The CDR3 sequence is CATSPEERRSYEQYF. DNA of the CDR3: TGTGCCACCAGCCCGGAGGAGCGACGGTCCTACGAGCAGTACTTC.

The gene calls are TRBV30 and TRBJ2-1; no firm D call. CDR1 GTSNPN and CDR2 SVGIG come from the germline V gene (reference sequence). This CDR3 has 14 residues. Trimming shortened V by 2 bases and J by 8 bases, and 16 bases separated the two germline ends. The CDR3 sequence is CAWSSEVKGHEQFF. In nucleotides, the CDR3 is TGTGCCTGGAGTTCTGAAGTCAAAGGCCATGAGCAGTTCTTC.

This clonotype was counted only a few times. The gene calls are TRBV7-2 and TRBJ1-5, with 7 bases matching TRBD1. V lost 5 bases to trimming and J lost 15 bases; unmatched junction nucleotides: 10. Germline V gene sequence: CDR1 SGHTA, CDR2 FQGNSA. The CDR3 is 12 amino acids. CDR3 protein: CASSTPQGSLHF. Written as DNA, the CDR3 is TGTGCCAGCAGCACCCCACAGGGGTCTCTGCATTTT.

This clonotype was seen many times. The chain has TRBV4-1 and TRBJ2-7; 8 nucleotides line up with TRBD1. CDR3 size: 13 residues. Germline lookup yields CDR1 MGHRA and CDR2 YSYEKL. J gave up 5 bases and V 4 bases, and 4 bases lay outside the gene matches. The CDR3 DNA follows: TGCGCCAGCAGCCTTGGACAGGGAAACGAGCAGTACTTC. The encoded protein is CASSLGQGNEQYF.

This clonotype was counted ten times or more. This chain's CDR3 is CSARGFRLADTDTQYF. The CDR3 nucleotides read TGCAGTGCTAGAGGGTTTAGACTAGCGGACACAGATACGCAGTATTTT. The rearrangement joins TRBV20-1 to TRBJ2-3, with 9 bases matching TRBD2. The CDR3 is 16 amino acids. J was trimmed by 2 bases and V by 1 base; bases with no gene match: 7. The germline CDR1 and CDR2 sequences are DFQATT and SNEGSKA (reference sequence).

This clonotype was seen repeatedly, ten times or more. The rearrangement links TRBV12-3 or TRBV12-4 to TRBJ2-3; D is undetermined. V lost 1 base to trimming and J lost 6 bases, with 14 bases between them. The CDR3 has 15 residues. CDR3 sequence reads: CASSLGAQYYDTQYF. In DNA form, the CDR3 reads TGTGCCAGCAGTTTAGGAGCCCAGTATTACGATACGCAGTATTTT.

This clonotype was seen only a few times. CDR3 amino acids: CASSLVGTSTGELFF. Here the CDR3 DNA reads TGTGCCAGCAGCTTAGTTGGGACTAGCACCGGGGAGCTGTTTTTT. The rearrangement uses TRBV7-2 and TRBJ2-2; TRBD2 matches 8 bases. The junction had 2 bases not matched to a gene; V was cut back by 1 base and J by 4 bases. The CDR3 sequence is 15 residues long. Per the germline V gene, CDR1 is SGHTA and CDR2 is FQGNSA.

This clonotype was seen a few times. This chain uses TRBV19 with TRBJ2-1, with D possibly being TRBD1 (5 bases). This CDR3 comprises 16 residues. Between the trimmed V and J ends, which lost 2 bases and 8 bases, there was a span of 19 bases. CDR1 and CDR2 from the germline V gene are LNHDA and SQIVND (reference sequence). CDR3 protein: CASSIHQGSSRDEQFF. The CDR3 bases are TGTGCCAGTAGTATACACCAGGGATCGAGTCGGGATGAGCAGTTCTTC. Full variable domain (remainder filled in from reference TRBV19 and TRBJ2-1): DGGITQSPKYLFRKEGQNVTLSCEQNLNHDAMYWYRQDPGQGLRLIYYSQIVNDFQKGDIAEGYSVSREKKESFPLTVTSAQKNPTAFYLCASSIHQGSSRDEQFFGPGTRLTVL.

Of note for this clonotype: At one of its ends the junction is not consistent with the germline gene, which may arise from a read error. J is TRBJ1-6 and V is TRBV28; 9 nucleotides line up with TRBD1. Germline V gene sequence: CDR1 MDHEN, CDR2 SYDVKM. The CDR3 totals 15 residues. This chain's CDR3 is CVSRNGQGWNSPLHF. CDR3 sequence (DNA): TGTGTCAGCAGAAACGGACAGGGGTGGAATTCACCCCTCCACTTT.

In its sample, this clonotype was seen a few times. This chain uses TRBV29-1 with TRBJ2-7, with D uncertain. There are 12 residues in the CDR3. The V end was cut by 4 bases, the J end by 1 base, with 8 bases between. Looked up from germline, CDR1 is SQVTM and CDR2 is ANQGSEA. The CDR3 spells CSVGWGSYEQYF. CDR3 nucleotide sequence: TGCAGCGTTGGTTGGGGATCCTACGAGCAGTACTTC.